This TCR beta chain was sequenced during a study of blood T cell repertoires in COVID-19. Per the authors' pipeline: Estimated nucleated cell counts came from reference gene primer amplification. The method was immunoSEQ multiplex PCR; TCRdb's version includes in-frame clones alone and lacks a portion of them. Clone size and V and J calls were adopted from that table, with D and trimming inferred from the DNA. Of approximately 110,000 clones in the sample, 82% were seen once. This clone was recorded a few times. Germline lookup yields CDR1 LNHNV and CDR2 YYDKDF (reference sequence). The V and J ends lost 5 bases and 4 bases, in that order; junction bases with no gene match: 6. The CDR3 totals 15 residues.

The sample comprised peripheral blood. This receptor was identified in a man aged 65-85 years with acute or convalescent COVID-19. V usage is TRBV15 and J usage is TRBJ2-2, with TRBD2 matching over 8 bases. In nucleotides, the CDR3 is TGTGCCACCAGCCGGGGGGGCGGGGGCACCGGGGAGCTGTTTTTT. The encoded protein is CATSRGGGGTGELFF.